This entry concerns a single T cell receptor (beta chain). These data come from a study of blood T cell repertoires in COVID-19. In the authors' workflow: Reference gene primer amplification gave nucleated cell count estimates. Assay: immunoSEQ multiplex PCR; the TCRdb copy retains only in-frame clones and omits some. Clone size and the V and J calls come from that table; the DNA yielded D and trimming. The sample records over 400,000 clones, approximately 85% being singletons. Germline-derived CDR1 and CDR2 are MDHEN and SYDVKM. The ends lost 6 bases at V and 8 bases at J; junction bases unmatched: 10. CDR3 length equals 17 residues.

Material for sequencing was peripheral blood. The TCR comes from a human donor in a cohort sampled during active COVID-19. This chain connects TRBV28 to TRBJ2-2; 15 bases map to TRBD2. The CDR3, as DNA: TGTGCCAGCAGGGACCCGGGACTAGCGGGAGGTGGGGGGGAGCTGTTTTTT. It is translated as CASRDPGLAGGGGELFF. Full variable domain (remainder filled in from reference TRBV28 and TRBJ2-2): DVKVTQSSRYLVKRTGEKVFLECVQDMDHENMFWYRQDPGLGLRLIYFSYDVKMKEKGDIPEGYSVSREKKERFSLILESASTNQTSMYLCASRDPGLAGGGGELFFGEGSRLTVL.